The 15 T cell receptor beta chains listed next were all sequenced from one sample in a study of T cell responses to AZD1222 COVID-19 vaccine (dated by TCRdb to about 2021). The label giving this sample's time point can be read as: baseline before first vaccination. Library prep was done by the immunoSEQ multiplex PCR assay. This immuneACCESS table, as held by TCRdb, lists in-frame sequences with V and J called but not all clones. Of the missing ones, under half trace to an unresolved V gene in checked studies; the others have no known cause. Recorded for this sample are 150,000 to 190,000 clones; about nine tenths of them occurred a single time. The ten top clones hold 1.5% to 2% of the sample. This sample comprised peripheral blood, obtained on day 0 of AZD1222 vaccination. These receptors all stem from an adult in good health.

The chain joins TRBV29-1 to TRBJ2-3; D possibly uses TRBD1 or TRBD2 (5 bases each). The CDR3 length is 17 residues. Per germline, CDR1 SQVTM and CDR2 ANQGSEA. Trimming stripped 6 bases from V and 3 bases from J, with 25 bases between. The CDR3, as DNA: TGCAGCGTCCATGACTATTCTGACTGGGGCAGGACAGATACGCAGTATTTT. The encoded protein is CSVHDYSDWGRTDTQYF.

V gene TRBV5-1 combines with J gene TRBJ1-5; 7 positions match TRBD1. Per the germline V gene, CDR1 is SGHRS and CDR2 is YFSETQ. The CDR3 has 14 amino acids. V dropped 4 bases and J dropped 3; count of bases not matched to a gene: 4. The CDR3 region is CASSPGQNNQPQHF. DNA of the CDR3: TGCGCCAGCAGCCCGGGACAGAACAATCAGCCCCAGCATTTT.

The rearrangement links TRBV15 to TRBJ2-7; 8 bases fit TRBD1. The CDR3 length is 18 residues. The germline V gene encodes CDR1 LNHNV and CDR2 YYDKDF (reference sequence). V shed 1 base, J shed 5 bases, and the junction held 16 bases outside the gene matches. The CDR3 protein is CATSRAPSDRESEDEQYF. For the CDR3, the DNA is TGTGCCACCAGCAGAGCCCCCTCGGACAGGGAGTCGGAGGACGAGCAGTACTTC. The entire variable domain, with the rest obtained from reference TRBV15 and TRBJ2-7, is as follows: DAMVIQNPRYQVTQFGKPVTLSCSQTLNHNVMYWYQQKSSQAPKLLFHYYDKDFNNEADTPDNFQSRRPNTSFCFLDIRSPGLGDTAMYLCATSRAPSDRESEDEQYFGPGTRLTVT.

The chain employs TRBV19 and TRBJ1-1; the match to TRBD1 covers 7 bases. This CDR3 spans 14 amino acids. V lost 9 bases and J lost 1; bases outside the gene matches: 8. Germline CDR1 is LNHDA and CDR2 is SQIVND (reference sequence). CDR3: CARSPGQPNTEAFF. DNA of the CDR3: TGTGCCAGAAGCCCGGGACAGCCGAACACTGAAGCTTTCTTT.

The V call is TRBV29-1, the J call TRBJ1-1, with D tentatively TRBD1 (6 bases). The CDR3 sequence is 13 residues long. V lost 4 bases and J lost 0, with 9 bases in between. The germline CDR1 and CDR2 sequences are SQVTM and ANQGSEA. The CDR3 region has the DNA TGCAGCGTTGTAGGGGGACTGAACACTGAAGCTTTCTTT. This codes for CSVVGGLNTEAFF.

V gene TRBV10-3 combines with J gene TRBJ1-3; no clear D. CDR1 is ENHRY, CDR2 SYGVKD, per germline. V shed 6 bases and J shed 8 bases, with 11 bases lying between them. The CDR3 covers 12 residues. CDR3 in amino acids: CAIRVTWDTIYF. CDR3 nucleotide sequence: TGTGCCATCAGGGTTACCTGGGACACCATATATTTT.

The gene calls are TRBV15 and TRBJ2-7, with TRBD2 matching over 13 bases. Trimming took 0 bases from V and 3 from J; bases not matched to a gene: 8. This CDR3 region has 18 residues. Per germline, CDR1 LNHNV and CDR2 YYDKDF (reference sequence). The CDR3 loop is CATSRDSLAGGSHYEQYF. The DNA of the CDR3 is TGTGCCACCAGCAGAGACTCACTAGCGGGAGGGTCCCACTACGAGCAGTACTTC.

This clone was seen once. The chain combines TRBV7-9 with TRBJ1-3; 9 nucleotides line up with TRBD1. The V segment lost 2 bases and the J segment 3 bases; nucleotides outside the gene matches: 11. CDR3 length: 18 residues. CDR1 is SEHNR, CDR2 FQNEAQ, per germline (reference sequence). The CDR3 spells CASSLISPRTGVGNTIYF. The CDR3 DNA reads TGTGCCAGCAGCTTAATATCTCCCCGGACAGGGGTTGGAAACACCATATATTTT.

The chain has TRBV6-2 or TRBV6-3 and TRBJ2-1; no clear D gene. Germline values: CDR1 MNHEY, CDR2 SVGEGT. V was pared by 4 bases and J by 8 bases, with 12 bases between. This CDR3 has 13 residues. CDR3 in DNA: TGTGCCAGCAGTTCCCAGGTTGAAGATGAGCAGTTCTTC. Translating it yields CASSSQVEDEQFF.

The CDR3 loop is CASKGRVENTEAFF. CDR3 coding DNA: TGTGCCAGTAAAGGACGGGTTGAGAACACTGAAGCTTTCTTT. The chain is built from TRBV19 and TRBJ1-1; D not certain. The germline V and J ends were trimmed by 7 bases and 1 base, with 13 bases remaining between them. Germline-derived CDR1 and CDR2 are LNHDA and SQIVND (reference sequence). The CDR3 length is 14 residues.

This clone was observed once. The rearrangement joins TRBV14 to TRBJ2-7; the D is unclear. Germline CDR1 SGHDN, CDR2 FVKESK. CDR3 length: 15 residues. Between the trimmed V and J ends, which lost 1 base and 2 bases, there was a span of 12 bases. The CDR3 protein is CASSQVPREAYEQYF. In DNA, the CDR3 is TGTGCCAGCAGCCAAGTCCCCCGAGAGGCCTACGAGCAGTACTTC. Using reference TRBV14 and TRBJ2-7 for the parts outside the CDR3, the full variable domain is EAGVTQFPSHSVIEKGQTVTLRCDPISGHDNLYWYRRVMGKEIKFLLHFVKESKQDESGMPNNRFLAERTGGTYSTLKVQPAELEDSGVYFCASSQVPREAYEQYFGPGTRLTVT.

V and J are TRBV5-1 and TRBJ2-1, with 8 bases identical to TRBD1. The CDR3 sequence is 15 residues long. CDR1 and CDR2 (germline): SGHRS, YFSETQ. V lost 0 bases, J lost 4 bases, and 3 bases stayed unmatched. Here the CDR3 reads CASSLARQGYNEQFF. The CDR3 coding sequence is TGCGCCAGCAGCTTGGCGAGACAGGGGTACAATGAGCAGTTCTTC. The whole variable domain, remainder taken from reference TRBV5-1 and TRBJ2-1, is KAGVTQTPRYLIKTRGQQVTLSCSPISGHRSVSWYQQTPGQGLQFLFEYFSETQRNKGNFPGRFSGRQFSNSRSEMNVSTLELGDSALYLCASSLARQGYNEQFFGPGTRLTVL.

This clone was observed a single time. V usage is TRBV15 and J usage is TRBJ1-5; D is ambiguous. Trimming removed 0 bases from V and 1 base from J, with 7 bases in between. Germline V gives CDR1 LNHNV, CDR2 YYDKDF (reference sequence). There are 15 residues in the CDR3. The CDR3 bases are TGTGCCACCAGCAGAGAAGGTCGGAGCAATCAGCCCCAGCATTTT. Translated, it gives CATSREGRSNQPQHF. The full variable domain, rest sourced from reference TRBV15 and TRBJ1-5, is DAMVIQNPRYQVTQFGKPVTLSCSQTLNHNVMYWYQQKSSQAPKLLFHYYDKDFNNEADTPDNFQSRRPNTSFCFLDIRSPGLGDTAMYLCATSREGRSNQPQHFGDGTRLSIL.

The V gene is TRBV6-2 or TRBV6-3, the J gene TRBJ2-3; 7 bases are a match to TRBD2. The CDR3 loop spans 18 amino acids. V lost 0 bases and J lost 3; bases outside the gene matches: 12. Germline-derived CDR1 and CDR2 are MNHEY and SVGEGT. The CDR3 is CASSYSILAGVRTDTQYF. The CDR3 nucleotides are TGTGCCAGCAGTTACTCGATTTTGGCGGGAGTTAGGACAGATACGCAGTATTTT.

The rearrangement uses TRBV5-1 and TRBJ1-5, with unresolved D. The CDR3 has 14 residues. V dropped 0 bases and J dropped 3 bases, with 7 bases sitting between them. Germline assignment: CDR1 SGHRS and CDR2 YFSETQ. The CDR3 spells CASSLGGINQPQHF. The CDR3 DNA reads TGCGCCAGCAGCTTGGGTGGAATCAATCAGCCCCAGCATTTT.